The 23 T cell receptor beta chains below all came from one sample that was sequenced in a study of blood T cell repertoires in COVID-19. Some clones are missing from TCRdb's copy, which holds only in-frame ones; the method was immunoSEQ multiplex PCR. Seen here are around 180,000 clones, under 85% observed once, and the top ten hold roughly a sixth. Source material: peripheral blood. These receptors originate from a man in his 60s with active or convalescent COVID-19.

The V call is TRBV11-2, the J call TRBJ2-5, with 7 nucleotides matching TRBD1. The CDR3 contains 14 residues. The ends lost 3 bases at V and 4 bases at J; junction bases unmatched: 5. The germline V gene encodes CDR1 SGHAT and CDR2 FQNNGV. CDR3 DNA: TGTGCCAGCAGCTTTGACAGGGTCCTAGAGACCCAGTACTTC. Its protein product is CASSFDRVLETQYF.

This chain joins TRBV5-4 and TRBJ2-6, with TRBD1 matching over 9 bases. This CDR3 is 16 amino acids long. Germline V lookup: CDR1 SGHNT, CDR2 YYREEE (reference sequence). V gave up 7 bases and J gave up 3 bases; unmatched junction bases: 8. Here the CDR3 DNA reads TGTGCCAGCGAAGGGACAGGGTTAAGTGGGGCCAACGTCCTGACTTTC. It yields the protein CASEGTGLSGANVLTF.

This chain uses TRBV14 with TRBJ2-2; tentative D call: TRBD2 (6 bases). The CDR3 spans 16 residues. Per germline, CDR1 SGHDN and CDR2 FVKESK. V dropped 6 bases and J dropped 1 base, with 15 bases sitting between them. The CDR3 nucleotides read TGTGCCAGCAGACATTCTCGGACTATGAACACCGGGGAGCTGTTTTTT. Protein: CASRHSRTMNTGELFF.

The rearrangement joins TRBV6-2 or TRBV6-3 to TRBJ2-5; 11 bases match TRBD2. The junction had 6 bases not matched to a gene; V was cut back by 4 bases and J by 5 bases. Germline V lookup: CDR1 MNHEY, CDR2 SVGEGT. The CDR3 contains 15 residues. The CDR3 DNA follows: TGTGCCAGCAGTTCCCTACTAGCGGGAGATGAGACCCAGTACTTC. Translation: CASSSLLAGDETQYF.

CDR3 region: CASSGHKREAEQYF. The DNA for the CDR3 is TGTGCCAGCAGTGGACATAAGCGGGAGGCCGAGCAGTACTTC. This chain links TRBV28 with TRBJ2-7; TRBD2 agrees at 9 bases. From germline, CDR1 is MDHEN and CDR2 SYDVKM. This CDR3 is 14 amino acids long. J gave up 6 bases and V 5 bases, and 8 bases lay outside the gene matches.

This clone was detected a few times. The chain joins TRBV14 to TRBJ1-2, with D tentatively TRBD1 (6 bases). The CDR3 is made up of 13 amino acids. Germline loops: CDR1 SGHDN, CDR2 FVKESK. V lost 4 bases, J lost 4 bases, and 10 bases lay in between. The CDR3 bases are TGTGCCAGCAGCCCGACAGGATTCTATGGCTACACCTTC. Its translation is CASSPTGFYGYTF.

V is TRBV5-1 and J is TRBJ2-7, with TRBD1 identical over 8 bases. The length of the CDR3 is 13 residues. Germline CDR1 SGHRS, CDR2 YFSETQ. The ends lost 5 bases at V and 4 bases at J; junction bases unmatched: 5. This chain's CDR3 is CASRGTGRYEQYF. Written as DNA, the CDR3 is TGCGCCAGCAGGGGGACAGGCAGATACGAGCAGTACTTC. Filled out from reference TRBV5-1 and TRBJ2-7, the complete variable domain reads KAGVTQTPRYLIKTRGQQVTLSCSPISGHRSVSWYQQTPGQGLQFLFEYFSETQRNKGNFPGRFSGRQFSNSRSEMNVSTLELGDSALYLCASRGTGRYEQYFGPGTRLTVT.

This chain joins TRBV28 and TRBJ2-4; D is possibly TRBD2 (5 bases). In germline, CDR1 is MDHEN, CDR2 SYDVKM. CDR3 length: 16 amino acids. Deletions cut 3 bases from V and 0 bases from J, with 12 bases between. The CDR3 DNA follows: TGTGCCAGCAGTTTTCCCCCCGAGGGAGCCAAAAACATTCAGTACTTC. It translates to CASSFPPEGAKNIQYF.

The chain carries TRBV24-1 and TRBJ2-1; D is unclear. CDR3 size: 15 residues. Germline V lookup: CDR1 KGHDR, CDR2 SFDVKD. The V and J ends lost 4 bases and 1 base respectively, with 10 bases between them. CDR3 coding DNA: TGTGCCACCAGTGAAACCGGGTTTTCCTACAATGAGCAGTTCTTC. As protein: CATSETGFSYNEQFF.

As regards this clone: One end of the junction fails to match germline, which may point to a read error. This CDR3 reads CASSLAVGAGNTEAFF. The DNA for the CDR3 is TGTGCCAGCAGCCTAGCAGTGGGGGCAGGGAACACTGAAGCTTTCTTT. This chain joins TRBV7-9 and TRBJ1-1; D possibly corresponds to TRBD1 (6 bases). The germline gives CDR1 SEHNR, CDR2 FQNEAQ (reference sequence). CDR3 size: 16 residues. Using reference TRBV7-9 and TRBJ1-1 for the parts outside the CDR3, the full variable domain is DTGVSQNPRHKITKRGQNVTFRCDPISEHNRLYWYRQTLGQGPEFLTYFQNEAQLEKSRLLSDRFSAERPKGSFSTLEIQRTEQGDSAMYLCASSLAVGAGNTEAFFGQGTRLTVV.

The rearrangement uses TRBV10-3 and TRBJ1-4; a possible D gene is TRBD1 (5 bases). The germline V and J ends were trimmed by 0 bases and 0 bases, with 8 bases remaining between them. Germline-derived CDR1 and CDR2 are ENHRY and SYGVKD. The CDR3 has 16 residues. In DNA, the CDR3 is TGTGCCATCAGTGAGTCGGGGGGGGCAACTAATGAAAAACTGTTTTTT. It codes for CAISESGGATNEKLFF.

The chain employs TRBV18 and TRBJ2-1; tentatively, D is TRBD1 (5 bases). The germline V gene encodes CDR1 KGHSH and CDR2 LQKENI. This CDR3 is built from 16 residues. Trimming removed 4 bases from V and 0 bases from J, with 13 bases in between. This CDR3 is CASSQSTGHSYNEQFF. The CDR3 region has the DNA TGTGCCAGCTCACAGTCCACAGGTCACTCCTACAATGAGCAGTTCTTC.

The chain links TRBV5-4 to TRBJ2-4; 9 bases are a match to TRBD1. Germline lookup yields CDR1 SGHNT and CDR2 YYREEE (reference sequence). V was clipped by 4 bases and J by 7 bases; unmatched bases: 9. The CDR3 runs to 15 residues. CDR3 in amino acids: CASSPADRGSNIQYF. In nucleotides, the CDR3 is TGTGCCAGCAGCCCGGCGGACAGGGGAAGCAACATTCAGTACTTC.

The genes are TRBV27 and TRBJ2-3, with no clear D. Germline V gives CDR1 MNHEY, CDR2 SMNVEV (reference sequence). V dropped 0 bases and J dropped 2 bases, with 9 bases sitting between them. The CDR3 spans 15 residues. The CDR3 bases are TGTGCCAGCAGTTTATCGATGGCCATCACAGATACGCAGTATTTT. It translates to CASSLSMAITDTQYF.

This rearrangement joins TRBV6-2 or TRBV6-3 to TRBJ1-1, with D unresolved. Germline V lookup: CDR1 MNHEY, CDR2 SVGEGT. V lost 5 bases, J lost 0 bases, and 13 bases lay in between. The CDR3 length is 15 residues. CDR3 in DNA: TGTGCCAGCAGTCGCGGTGGCAGTATGAACACTGAAGCTTTCTTT. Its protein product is CASSRGGSMNTEAFF.

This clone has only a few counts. CDR3 in amino acids: CASSEELLAANTGELFF. CDR3 DNA sequence: TGTGCCAGCAGTGAAGAACTGCTAGCGGCGAACACCGGGGAGCTGTTTTTT. The chain is built from TRBV2 and TRBJ2-2; 7 bases line up with TRBD2. J gave up 0 bases and V 1 base, and 5 bases lay outside the gene matches. This CDR3 is built from 17 residues. CDR1 SNHLY and CDR2 FYNNEI come from the germline V gene. Full variable domain (outside the CDR3, taken from reference TRBV2 and TRBJ2-2): EPEVTQTPSHQVTQMGQEVILRCVPISNHLYFYWYRQILGQKVEFLVSFYNNEISEKSEIFDDQFSVERPDGSNFTLKIRSTKLEDSAMYFCASSEELLAANTGELFFGEGSRLTVL.

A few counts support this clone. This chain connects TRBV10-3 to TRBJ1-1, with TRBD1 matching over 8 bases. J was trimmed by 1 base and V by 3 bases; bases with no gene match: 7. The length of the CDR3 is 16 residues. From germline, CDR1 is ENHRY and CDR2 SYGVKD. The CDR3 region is CAISENQGAGNTEAFF. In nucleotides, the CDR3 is TGTGCCATCAGTGAAAACCAGGGGGCGGGGAACACTGAAGCTTTCTTT.

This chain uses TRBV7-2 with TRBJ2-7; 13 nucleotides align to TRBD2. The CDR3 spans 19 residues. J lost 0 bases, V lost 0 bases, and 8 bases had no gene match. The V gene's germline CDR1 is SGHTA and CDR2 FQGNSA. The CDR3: CASSLALRLAGGSSYEQYF. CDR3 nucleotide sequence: TGTGCCAGCAGCTTAGCACTTAGACTAGCGGGAGGTTCCTCCTACGAGCAGTACTTC.

CDR3: CASSSGGYGYTF. The CDR3 coding sequence is TGTGCCAGTAGTTCGGGGGGCTATGGCTACACCTTC. The V and J genes are TRBV19 and TRBJ1-2; D may be TRBD1 (5 bases). CDR1 is LNHDA, CDR2 SQIVND, per germline (reference sequence). CDR3 length equals 12 residues. Trimming took 5 bases from V and 4 from J, leaving 8 bases between them.

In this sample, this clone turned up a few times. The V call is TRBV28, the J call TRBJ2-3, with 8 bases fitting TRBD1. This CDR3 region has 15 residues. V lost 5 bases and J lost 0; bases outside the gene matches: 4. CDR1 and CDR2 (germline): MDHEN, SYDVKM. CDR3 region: CASSPTGGSTDTQYF. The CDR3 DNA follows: TGTGCCAGCAGTCCTACAGGGGGAAGCACAGATACGCAGTATTTT. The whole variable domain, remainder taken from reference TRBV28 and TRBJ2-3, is DVKVTQSSRYLVKRTGEKVFLECVQDMDHENMFWYRQDPGLGLRLIYFSYDVKMKEKGDIPEGYSVSREKKERFSLILESASTNQTSMYLCASSPTGGSTDTQYFGPGTRLTVL.

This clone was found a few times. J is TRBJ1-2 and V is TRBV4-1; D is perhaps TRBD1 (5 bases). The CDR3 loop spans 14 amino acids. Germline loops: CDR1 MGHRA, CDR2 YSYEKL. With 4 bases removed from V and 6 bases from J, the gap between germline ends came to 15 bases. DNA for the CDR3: TGCGCCAGCAGCCCCTCCCAGGGAGGAGATGGCTACACCTTC. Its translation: CASSPSQGGDGYTF.

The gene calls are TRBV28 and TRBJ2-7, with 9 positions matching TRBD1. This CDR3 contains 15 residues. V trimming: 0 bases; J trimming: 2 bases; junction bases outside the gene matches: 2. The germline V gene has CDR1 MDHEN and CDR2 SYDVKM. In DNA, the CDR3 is TGTGCCAGCAGTTTATGGGGACAGGGTACCTACGAGCAGTACTTC. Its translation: CASSLWGQGTYEQYF. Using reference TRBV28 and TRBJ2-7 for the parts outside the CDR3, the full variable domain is DVKVTQSSRYLVKRTGEKVFLECVQDMDHENMFWYRQDPGLGLRLIYFSYDVKMKEKGDIPEGYSVSREKKERFSLILESASTNQTSMYLCASSLWGQGTYEQYFGPGTRLTVT.

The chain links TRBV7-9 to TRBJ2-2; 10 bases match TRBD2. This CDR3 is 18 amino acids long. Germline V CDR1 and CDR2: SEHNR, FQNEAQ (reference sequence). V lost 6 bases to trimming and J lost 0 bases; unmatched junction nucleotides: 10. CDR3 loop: CASSRLAGYNANTGELFF. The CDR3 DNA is TGTGCCAGCAGTCGACTAGCGGGCTATAACGCGAACACCGGGGAGCTGTTTTTT.